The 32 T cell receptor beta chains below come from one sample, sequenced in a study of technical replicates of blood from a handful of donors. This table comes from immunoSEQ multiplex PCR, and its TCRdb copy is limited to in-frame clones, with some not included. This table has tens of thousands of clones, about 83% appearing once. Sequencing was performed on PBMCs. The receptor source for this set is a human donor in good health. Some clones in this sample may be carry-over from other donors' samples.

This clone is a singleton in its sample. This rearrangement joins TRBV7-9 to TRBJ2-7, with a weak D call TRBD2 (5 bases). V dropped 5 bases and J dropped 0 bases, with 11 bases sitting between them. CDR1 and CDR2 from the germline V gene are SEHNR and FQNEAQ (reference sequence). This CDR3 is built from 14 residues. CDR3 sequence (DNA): TGTGCCAGCAGCCCCACTGGACTCTCCTACGAGCAGTACTTC. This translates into CASSPTGLSYEQYF.

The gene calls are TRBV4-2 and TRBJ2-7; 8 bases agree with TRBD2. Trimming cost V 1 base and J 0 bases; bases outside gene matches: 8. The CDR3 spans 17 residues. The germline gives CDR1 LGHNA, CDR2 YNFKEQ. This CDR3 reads CASSQVVRAGDSYEQYF. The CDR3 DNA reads TGTGCCAGCAGCCAAGTCGTTCGAGCGGGGGACTCCTACGAGCAGTACTTC.

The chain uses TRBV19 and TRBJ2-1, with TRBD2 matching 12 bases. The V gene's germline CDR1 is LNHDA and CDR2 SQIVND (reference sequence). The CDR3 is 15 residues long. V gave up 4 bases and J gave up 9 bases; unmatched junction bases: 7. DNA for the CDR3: TGTGCCAGTAGTACGCGACTAGCGGGAGTACTTGAGCAGTTCTTC. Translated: CASSTRLAGVLEQFF.

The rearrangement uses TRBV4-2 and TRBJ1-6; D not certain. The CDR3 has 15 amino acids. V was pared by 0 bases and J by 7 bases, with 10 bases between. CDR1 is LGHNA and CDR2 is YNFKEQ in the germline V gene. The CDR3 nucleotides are TGTGCCAGCAGCCAAGATGAAGAGAAGAATTCACCCCTCCACTTT. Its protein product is CASSQDEEKNSPLHF.

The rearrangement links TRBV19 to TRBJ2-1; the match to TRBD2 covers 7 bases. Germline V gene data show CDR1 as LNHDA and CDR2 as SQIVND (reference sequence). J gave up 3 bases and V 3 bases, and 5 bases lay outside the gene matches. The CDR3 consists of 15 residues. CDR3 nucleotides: TGTGCCAGTAGTATGAGCAAGCGGGGCTACAATGAGCAGTTCTTC. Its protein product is CASSMSKRGYNEQFF.

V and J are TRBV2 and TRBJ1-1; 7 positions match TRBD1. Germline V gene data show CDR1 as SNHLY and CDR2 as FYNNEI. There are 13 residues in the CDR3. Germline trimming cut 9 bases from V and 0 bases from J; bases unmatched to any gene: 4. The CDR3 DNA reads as TGTGCCAGTCGGGACAGCCTGAACACTGAAGCTTTCTTT. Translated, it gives CASRDSLNTEAFF.

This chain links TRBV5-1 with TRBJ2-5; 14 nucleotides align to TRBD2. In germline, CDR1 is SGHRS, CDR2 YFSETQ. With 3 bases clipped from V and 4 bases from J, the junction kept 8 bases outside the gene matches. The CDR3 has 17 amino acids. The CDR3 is CASSSTSGLAGGETQYF. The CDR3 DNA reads TGCGCCAGCAGCTCAACTTCTGGACTAGCGGGGGGAGAGACCCAGTACTTC.

As DNA, the CDR3 is TGTGCCAGCAGTCGCGGCTGGCAGTTCTACGAGCAGTACTTC. Translated: CASSRGWQFYEQYF. J is TRBJ2-7 and V is TRBV6-6; D is unresolved. Germline-derived CDR1 and CDR2 are MNHNY and SVGAGI (reference sequence). The V and J ends lost 5 bases and 3 bases respectively, with 14 bases between them. CDR3 length: 14 residues.

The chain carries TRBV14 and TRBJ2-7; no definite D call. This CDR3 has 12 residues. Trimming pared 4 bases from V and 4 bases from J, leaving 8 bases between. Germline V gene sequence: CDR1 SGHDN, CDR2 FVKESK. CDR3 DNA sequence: TGTGCCAGCAGCCTGAAGAGGTACGAGCAGTACTTC. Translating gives CASSLKRYEQYF.

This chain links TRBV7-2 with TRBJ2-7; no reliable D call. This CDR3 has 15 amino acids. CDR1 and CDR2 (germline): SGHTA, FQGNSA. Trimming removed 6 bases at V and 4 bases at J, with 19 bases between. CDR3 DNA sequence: TGTGCCAGCAGTCCCCATGGCTGGAGCAGTTACGAGCAGTACTTC. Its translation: CASSPHGWSSYEQYF.

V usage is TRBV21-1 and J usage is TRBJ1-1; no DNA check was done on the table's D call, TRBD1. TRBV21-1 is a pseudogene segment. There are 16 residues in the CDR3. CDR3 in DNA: TGTGCCAGCAGCAAGGGAGACAGGGGAGAAAACGCTGAAGCTTTCTTT. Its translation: CASSKGDRGENAEAFF.

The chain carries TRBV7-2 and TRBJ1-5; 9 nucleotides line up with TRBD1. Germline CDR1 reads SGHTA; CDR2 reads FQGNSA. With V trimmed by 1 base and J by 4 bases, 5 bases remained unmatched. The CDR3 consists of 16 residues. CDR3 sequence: CASSLVGTGLNQPQHF. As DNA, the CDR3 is TGTGCCAGCAGCTTAGTTGGGACAGGGCTTAATCAGCCCCAGCATTTT.

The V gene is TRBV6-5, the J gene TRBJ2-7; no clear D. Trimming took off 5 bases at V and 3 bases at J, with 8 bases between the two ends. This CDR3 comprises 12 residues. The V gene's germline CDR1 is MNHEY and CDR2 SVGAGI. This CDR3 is CASSTESYEQYF. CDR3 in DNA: TGTGCCAGCAGTACAGAGAGCTACGAGCAGTACTTC.

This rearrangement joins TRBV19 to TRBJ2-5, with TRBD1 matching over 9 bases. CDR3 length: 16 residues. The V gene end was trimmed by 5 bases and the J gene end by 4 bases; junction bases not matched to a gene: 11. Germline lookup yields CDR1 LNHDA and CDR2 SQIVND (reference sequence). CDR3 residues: CASSPLGTGSRETQYF. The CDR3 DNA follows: TGTGCCAGTAGTCCTCTCGGGACAGGGTCACGAGAGACCCAGTACTTC.

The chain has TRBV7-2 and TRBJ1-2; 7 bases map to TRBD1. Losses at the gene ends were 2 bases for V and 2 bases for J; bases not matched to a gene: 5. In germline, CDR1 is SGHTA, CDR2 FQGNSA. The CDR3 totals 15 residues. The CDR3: CASSLFRGENYGYTF. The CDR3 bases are TGTGCCAGCAGCTTATTCAGGGGGGAGAACTATGGCTACACCTTC.

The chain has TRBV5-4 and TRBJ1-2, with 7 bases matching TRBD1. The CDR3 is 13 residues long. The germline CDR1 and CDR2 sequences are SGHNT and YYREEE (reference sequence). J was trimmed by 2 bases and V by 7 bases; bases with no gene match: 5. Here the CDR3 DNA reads TGTGCCAGCGGCGACAGGGCCAACTATGGCTACACCTTC. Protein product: CASGDRANYGYTF.

CDR3 coding DNA: TGCGCCAGCAGCCAAGATATCCTGGGTCGGGGCATTCAGTACTTC. It specifies CASSQDILGRGIQYF. V and J are TRBV4-1 and TRBJ2-4; D may be TRBD2 (5 bases). Germline-derived CDR1 and CDR2 are MGHRA and YSYEKL. The CDR3 loop spans 15 amino acids. V was trimmed by 0 bases and J by 9 bases, leaving 15 bases between them.

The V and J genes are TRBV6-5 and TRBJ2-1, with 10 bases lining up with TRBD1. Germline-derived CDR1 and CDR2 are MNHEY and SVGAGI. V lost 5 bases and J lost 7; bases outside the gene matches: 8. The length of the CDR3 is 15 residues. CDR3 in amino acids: CASSGDRGSGNEQFF. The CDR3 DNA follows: TGTGCCAGCAGTGGGGACAGGGGATCGGGGAATGAGCAGTTCTTC.

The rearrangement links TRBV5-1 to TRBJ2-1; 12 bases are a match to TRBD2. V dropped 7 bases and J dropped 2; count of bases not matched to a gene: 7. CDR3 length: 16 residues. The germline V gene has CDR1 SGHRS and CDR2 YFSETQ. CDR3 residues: CASLLAGGLPYNEQFF. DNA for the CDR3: TGCGCCAGCCTACTAGCGGGAGGATTACCCTACAATGAGCAGTTCTTC.

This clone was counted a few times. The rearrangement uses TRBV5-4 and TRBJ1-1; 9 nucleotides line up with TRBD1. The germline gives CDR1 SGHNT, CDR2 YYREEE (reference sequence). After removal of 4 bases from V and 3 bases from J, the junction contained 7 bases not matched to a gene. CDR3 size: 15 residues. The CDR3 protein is CASSEQGAGDTEAFF. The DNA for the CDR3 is TGTGCCAGCAGCGAACAGGGGGCCGGGGACACTGAAGCTTTCTTT.

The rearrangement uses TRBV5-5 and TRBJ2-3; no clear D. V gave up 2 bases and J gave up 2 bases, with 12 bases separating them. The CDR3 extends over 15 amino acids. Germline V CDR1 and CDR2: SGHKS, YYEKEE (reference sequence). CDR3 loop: CASSFRDTYTDTQYF. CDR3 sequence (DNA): TGTGCCAGCAGCTTTCGAGACACCTACACAGATACGCAGTATTTT.

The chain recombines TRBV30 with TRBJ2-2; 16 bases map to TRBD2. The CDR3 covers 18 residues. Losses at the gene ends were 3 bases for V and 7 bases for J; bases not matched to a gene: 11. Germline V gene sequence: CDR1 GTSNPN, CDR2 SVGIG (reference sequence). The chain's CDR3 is CAWRPRLGTSGGVGELFF. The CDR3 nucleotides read TGTGCCTGGAGACCACGACTAGGGACTAGCGGGGGGGTCGGGGAGCTGTTTTTT.

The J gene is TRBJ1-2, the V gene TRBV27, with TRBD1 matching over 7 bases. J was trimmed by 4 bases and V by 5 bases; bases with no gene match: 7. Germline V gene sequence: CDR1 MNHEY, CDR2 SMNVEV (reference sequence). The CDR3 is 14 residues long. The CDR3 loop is CASSGDSGSYGYTF. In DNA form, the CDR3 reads TGTGCCAGCAGTGGGGACAGTGGTAGCTATGGCTACACCTTC.

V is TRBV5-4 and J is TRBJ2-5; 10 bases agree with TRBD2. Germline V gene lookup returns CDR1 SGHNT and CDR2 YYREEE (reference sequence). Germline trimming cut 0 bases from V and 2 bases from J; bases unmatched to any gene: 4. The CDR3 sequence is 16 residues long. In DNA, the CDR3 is TGTGCCAGCAGCTTGGGTCTAGCGGGGGCACAAGAGACCCAGTACTTC. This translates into CASSLGLAGAQETQYF.

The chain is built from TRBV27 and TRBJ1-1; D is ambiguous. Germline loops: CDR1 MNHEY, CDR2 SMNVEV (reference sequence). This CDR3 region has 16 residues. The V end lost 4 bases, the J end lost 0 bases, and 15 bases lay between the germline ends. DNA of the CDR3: TGTGCCAGCAGTTCCCTGCTGACCGGGATGAACACTGAAGCTTTCTTT. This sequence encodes CASSSLLTGMNTEAFF.

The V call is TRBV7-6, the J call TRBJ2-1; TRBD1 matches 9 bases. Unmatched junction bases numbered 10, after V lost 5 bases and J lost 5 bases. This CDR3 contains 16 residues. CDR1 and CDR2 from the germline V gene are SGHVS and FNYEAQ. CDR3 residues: CASSPRVGQGNNEQFF. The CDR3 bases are TGTGCCAGCAGCCCAAGAGTGGGACAGGGCAACAATGAGCAGTTCTTC.

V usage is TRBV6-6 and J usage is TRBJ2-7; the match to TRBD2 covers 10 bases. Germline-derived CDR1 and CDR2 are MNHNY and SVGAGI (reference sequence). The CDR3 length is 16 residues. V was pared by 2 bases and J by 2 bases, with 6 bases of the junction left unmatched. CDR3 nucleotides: TGTGCCAGCAGTTACGGGGGTACTAGCGGGACCTACGAGCAGTACTTC. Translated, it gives CASSYGGTSGTYEQYF.

CDR3 region: CASSLAGGSGANVLTF. CDR3 nucleotides: TGTGCCAGCAGCTTAGCAGGAGGCTCTGGGGCCAACGTCCTGACTTTC. The chain carries TRBV7-3 and TRBJ2-6; a possible D gene is TRBD2 (5 bases). Deletions cut 2 bases from V and 0 bases from J, with 8 bases between. This CDR3 region has 16 residues. CDR1 is SGHTA and CDR2 is FQGTGA in the germline V gene.

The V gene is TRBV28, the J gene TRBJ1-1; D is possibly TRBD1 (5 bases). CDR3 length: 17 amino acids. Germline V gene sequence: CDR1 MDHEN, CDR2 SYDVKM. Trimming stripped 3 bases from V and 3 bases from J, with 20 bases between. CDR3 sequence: CASSFLGFGGFDTEAFF. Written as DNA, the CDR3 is TGTGCCAGCAGTTTCTTGGGGTTCGGGGGGTTCGACACTGAAGCTTTCTTT. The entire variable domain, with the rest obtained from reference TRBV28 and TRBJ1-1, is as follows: DVKVTQSSRYLVKRTGEKVFLECVQDMDHENMFWYRQDPGLGLRLIYFSYDVKMKEKGDIPEGYSVSREKKERFSLILESASTNQTSMYLCASSFLGFGGFDTEAFFGQGTRLTVV.

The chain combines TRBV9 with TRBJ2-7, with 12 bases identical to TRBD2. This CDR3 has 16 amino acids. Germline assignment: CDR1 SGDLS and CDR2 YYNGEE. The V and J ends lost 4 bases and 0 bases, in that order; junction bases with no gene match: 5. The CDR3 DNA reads TGTGCCAGCAGCTTATCTAGCGGGAGGGCCTCCTACGAGCAGTACTTC. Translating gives CASSLSSGRASYEQYF.

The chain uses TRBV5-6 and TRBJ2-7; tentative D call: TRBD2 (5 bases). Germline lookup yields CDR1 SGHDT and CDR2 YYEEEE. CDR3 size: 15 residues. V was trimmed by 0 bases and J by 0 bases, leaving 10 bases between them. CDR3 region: CASSLEGAGSYEQYF. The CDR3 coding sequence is TGTGCCAGCAGCTTGGAGGGAGCAGGCTCCTACGAGCAGTACTTC.

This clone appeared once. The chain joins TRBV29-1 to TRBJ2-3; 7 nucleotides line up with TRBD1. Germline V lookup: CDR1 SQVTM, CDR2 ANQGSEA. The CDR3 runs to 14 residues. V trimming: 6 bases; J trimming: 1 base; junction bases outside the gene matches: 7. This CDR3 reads CSVTTGPGTDTQYF. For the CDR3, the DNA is TGCAGCGTCACGACAGGGCCAGGCACAGATACGCAGTATTTT.